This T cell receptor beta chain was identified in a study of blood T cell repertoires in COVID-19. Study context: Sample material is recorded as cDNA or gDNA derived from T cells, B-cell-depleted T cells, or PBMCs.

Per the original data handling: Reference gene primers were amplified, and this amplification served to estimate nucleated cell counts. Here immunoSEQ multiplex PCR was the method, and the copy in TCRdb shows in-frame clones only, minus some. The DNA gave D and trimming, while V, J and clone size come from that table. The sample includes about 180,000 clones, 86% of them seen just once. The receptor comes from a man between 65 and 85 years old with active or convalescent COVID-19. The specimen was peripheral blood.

The CDR3 here is CASSIEGTGVSPLHF. Here the CDR3 DNA reads TGTGCCAGTAGTATAGAGGGGACAGGGGTCTCACCCCTCCACTTT. V is TRBV19 and J is TRBJ1-6; 10 bases align to TRBD1. After removal of 0 bases from V and 10 bases from J, the junction contained 3 bases not matched to a gene. Germline CDR1 reads LNHDA; CDR2 reads SQIVND (reference sequence). The CDR3 covers 15 residues. Filled out from reference TRBV19 and TRBJ1-6, the complete variable domain reads DGGITQSPKYLFRKEGQNVTLSCEQNLNHDAMYWYRQDPGQGLRLIYYSQIVNDFQKGDIAEGYSVSREKKESFPLTVTSAQKNPTAFYLCASSIEGTGVSPLHFGNGTRLTVT.